Following are 18 T cell receptor beta chains from one sample sequenced in a study of blood T cells in healthy people across ages. A J-beta primer mix and a sample-barcoded 5' primer were used in a second PCR of about 7 to 11 cycles. TCRdb independently ran MiXCR on the 5' RACE reads; one entry per CDR3 protein. The data contain 1,300,000 or so distinct CDR3 sequences, approximately 60% of them singletons. The source material was blood. All receptors derive from a man between 18 and 35 years old in good health.

V usage is TRBV4-2 and J usage is TRBJ2-1, with TRBD1 matching 7 bases. Germline CDR1 is LGHNA and CDR2 is YNFKEQ. The V gene end was trimmed by 2 bases and the J gene end by 5 bases; junction bases not matched to a gene: 6. The CDR3 is made up of 15 amino acids. The CDR3 is CASSQNRGQNNEQFF. The CDR3 DNA follows: TGTGCCAGCAGCCAAAACAGGGGACAAAACAATGAGCAGTTCTTC.

V gene TRBV7-9 combines with J gene TRBJ2-5, with a weak D call TRBD2 (5 bases). With 7 bases removed from V and 7 bases from J, the gap between germline ends came to 10 bases. The germline V gene has CDR1 SEHNR and CDR2 FQNEAQ (reference sequence). The CDR3 is made up of 11 amino acids. As DNA, the CDR3 is TGTGCCAGCAACTTTGAGGGGACCCAGTACTTC. Protein sequence: CASNFEGTQYF.

Remarks on this clonotype: An end of the junction differs from the germline gene, which may be a read error. The chain employs TRBV6-2 or TRBV6-3 and TRBJ1-2; the D is unclear. CDR1 is MNHEY, CDR2 SVGEGT, per germline. The CDR3 extends over 12 amino acids. Here the CDR3 reads CASSGTPYGHTF. The CDR3 DNA sequence: TGTGCCAGCAGTGGAACACCCTATGGCCACACCTTC.

The chain has TRBV6-2 or TRBV6-3 and TRBJ2-2; the D gene could be TRBD1 or TRBD2 (5 bases each). CDR3 length: 13 amino acids. Per the germline V gene, CDR1 is MNHEY and CDR2 is SVGEGT. V lost 8 bases to trimming and J lost 8 bases, with 15 bases between them. CDR3 in amino acids: CASLFFGAGELFF. The CDR3 DNA reads as TGTGCCAGCTTGTTTTTCGGGGCAGGGGAGCTGTTTTTT.

The J gene is TRBJ2-2, the V gene TRBV20-1; D not resolved. Between the trimmed V and J ends, which lost 7 bases and 6 bases, there was a span of 9 bases. Germline assignment: CDR1 DFQATT and CDR2 SNEGSKA (reference sequence). This CDR3 has 11 residues. The CDR3, as DNA: TGCAGTGTGGATAAGGCCGGGGAGCTGTTTTTT. Translated, it gives CSVDKAGELFF.

Only a few counts were recorded for this clonotype. V gene TRBV20-1 combines with J gene TRBJ1-1, with 7 bases aligning to TRBD1. Germline CDR1 and CDR2: DFQATT and SNEGSKA (reference sequence). CDR3 size: 11 residues. CDR3 in DNA: TGCAGCGCCTCAGGGGGCACTGAAGCTTTCTTT. Amino acids: CSASGGTEAFF.

A few counts support this clonotype. The rearrangement uses TRBV7-2 and TRBJ2-3; D is unresolved. This CDR3 has 14 residues. Trimming left V 4 bases short and J 2 bases short, with 10 bases between. Germline CDR1 and CDR2: SGHTA and FQGNSA. Here the CDR3 reads CASSSDRYTDTQYF. The CDR3 DNA is TGTGCCAGCAGCTCCGACCGGTACACAGATACGCAGTATTTT. The full variable domain, completed using reference TRBV7-2 and TRBJ2-3, is GAGVSQSPSNKVTEKGKDVELRCDPISGHTALYWYRQSLGQGLEFLIYFQGNSAPDKSGLPSDRFSAERTGGSVSTLTIQRTQQEDSAVYLCASSSDRYTDTQYFGPGTRLTVL.

This clonotype was seen many times. The V and J genes are TRBV29-1 and TRBJ2-5; 9 positions agree with TRBD2. The CDR3 covers 16 residues. The germline V gene has CDR1 SQVTM and CDR2 ANQGSEA. V lost 0 bases and J lost 2; bases outside the gene matches: 7. For the CDR3, the DNA is TGCAGCGTTGAAGATAGGGCTAGCGGGGATCAAGAGACCCAGTACTTC. As protein: CSVEDRASGDQETQYF.

This chain joins TRBV4-3 and TRBJ1-1, with 7 bases that match TRBD1. Germline V gene sequence: CDR1 LGHNA, CDR2 YSLEER. The CDR3 has 15 residues. V shed 4 bases and J 1 base; nucleotides not matched to a gene: 6. CDR3 nucleotide sequence: TGCGCCAGCAGCCTCCATCGGGACAGGAACACTGAAGCTTTCTTT. Residues: CASSLHRDRNTEAFF.

This clonotype is a singleton in its sample. The gene calls are TRBV5-1 and TRBJ2-3; TRBD2 matches 10 bases. V was pared by 1 base and J by 5 bases, with 4 bases of the junction left unmatched. The CDR3 spans 15 residues. Looked up from germline, CDR1 is SGHRS and CDR2 is YFSETQ. CDR3 sequence (DNA): TGCGCCAGCAGCTTGCTAGCGGGAGCCCAAGATACGCAGTATTTT. Encoded protein: CASSLLAGAQDTQYF.

The chain has TRBV4-1 and TRBJ2-3, with D possibly called TRBD1 or TRBD2 (5 bases each). CDR1 and CDR2 (germline): MGHRA, YSYEKL. This CDR3 contains 17 residues. Trimming took 0 bases from V and 2 from J, leaving 15 bases between them. CDR3 residues: CASSQESVGASTDTQYF. The CDR3 region has the DNA TGCGCCAGCAGCCAAGAATCGGTCGGGGCCTCCACAGATACGCAGTATTTT.

The chain carries TRBV14 and TRBJ2-7; possible D gene TRBD1, 6 bases. V was shortened by 0 bases and J by 1 base, with 13 bases between the two germline ends. The CDR3 totals 16 residues. Germline CDR1 is SGHDN and CDR2 is FVKESK. CDR3 coding DNA: TGTGCCAGCAGCCAAGAAGAGGACAGCTTATCCTACGAGCAGTACTTC. Its translation is CASSQEEDSLSYEQYF.

This chain uses TRBV5-1 with TRBJ1-1; 7 bases agree with TRBD1. The V segment lost 0 bases and the J segment 9 bases; nucleotides outside the gene matches: 11. The CDR3 sequence is 15 residues long. Germline V gene lookup returns CDR1 SGHRS and CDR2 YFSETQ. CDR3 in DNA: TGCGCCAGCAGCTTGGGGGACAGCCCCGCAGACCAAGCTTTCTTT. Its translation is CASSLGDSPADQAFF.

This chain uses TRBV6-2 or TRBV6-3 with TRBJ2-1; perhaps TRBD1 as D (5 bases). Trimming left V 2 bases short and J 8 bases short, with 19 bases between. This CDR3 has 16 residues. Germline CDR1 MNHEY, CDR2 SVGEGT. The CDR3 protein is CASSYDRQSLVDEQFF. As DNA, the CDR3 is TGTGCCAGCAGTTACGATAGACAGTCGCTAGTCGATGAGCAGTTCTTC.

V gene TRBV6-1 combines with J gene TRBJ1-2; D call uncertain. The ends were cut back, 6 bases at V and 5 bases at J, with 13 bases in the middle. The length of the CDR3 is 13 residues. CDR1 is MNHNS, CDR2 SASEGT, per germline. CDR3 in DNA: TGTGCCAGCAGATCCTCTGGAGTTTATGGCTACACCTTC. It specifies CASRSSGVYGYTF.

DNA of the CDR3: TGTGCCAGCAGCGAACTAGCGGGGGGTACCAAAAGCACAGATACGCAGTATTTT. This gives the protein CASSELAGGTKSTDTQYF. The gene calls are TRBV13 and TRBJ2-3; 12 bases map to TRBD2. There are 18 residues in the CDR3. Germline trimming cut 5 bases from V and 0 bases from J; bases unmatched to any gene: 9. The germline V gene encodes CDR1 PRHDT and CDR2 FYEKMQ (reference sequence).

This chain connects TRBV5-5 to TRBJ2-1; the D gene is possibly TRBD2 (6 bases). Germline values: CDR1 SGHKS, CDR2 YYEKEE (reference sequence). This CDR3 comprises 13 residues. Trimming took off 8 bases at V and 1 base at J, with 10 bases between the two ends. The CDR3 DNA is TGTGCCAGTGGAGGGGAATCCTACAATGAGCAGTTCTTC. Translated, it gives CASGGESYNEQFF.

The V gene is TRBV28, the J gene TRBJ1-5; no definite D call. Germline assignment: CDR1 MDHEN and CDR2 SYDVKM. The ends were cut back, 7 bases at V and 10 bases at J, with 14 bases in the middle. The CDR3 has 12 amino acids. CDR3 DNA: TGTGCCAGCACGAATATCGGGGAACCCCAGCATTTT. It codes for CASTNIGEPQHF.